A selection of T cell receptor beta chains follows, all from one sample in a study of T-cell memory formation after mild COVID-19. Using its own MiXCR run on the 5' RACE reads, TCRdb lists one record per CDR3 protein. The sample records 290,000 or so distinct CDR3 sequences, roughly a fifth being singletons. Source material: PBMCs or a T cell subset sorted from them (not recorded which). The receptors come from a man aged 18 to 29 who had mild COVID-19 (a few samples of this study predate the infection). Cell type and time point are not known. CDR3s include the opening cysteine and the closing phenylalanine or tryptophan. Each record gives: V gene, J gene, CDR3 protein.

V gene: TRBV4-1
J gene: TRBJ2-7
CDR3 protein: CASSPWGYEQYF

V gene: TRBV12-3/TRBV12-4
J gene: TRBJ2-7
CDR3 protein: CASSLGGQPYEQYF

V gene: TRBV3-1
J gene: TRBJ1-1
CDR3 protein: CASSQGRQMNTEAFF

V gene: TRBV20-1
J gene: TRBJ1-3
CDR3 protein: CSARDSRSGNTIYF

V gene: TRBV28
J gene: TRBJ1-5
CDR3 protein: CAGSANQPQHF

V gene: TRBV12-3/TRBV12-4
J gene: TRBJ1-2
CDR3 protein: CASSVAGGFRGYTF

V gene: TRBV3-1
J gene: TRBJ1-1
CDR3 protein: CASSSVGDTEAFF

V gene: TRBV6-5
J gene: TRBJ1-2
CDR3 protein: CASSYAGGRYTF

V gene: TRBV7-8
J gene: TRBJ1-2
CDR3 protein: CASSLQSGFGYTF

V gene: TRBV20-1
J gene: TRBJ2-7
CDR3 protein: CSAREGNEQYF

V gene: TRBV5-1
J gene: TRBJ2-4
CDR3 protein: CASSLQDRGGDIQYF

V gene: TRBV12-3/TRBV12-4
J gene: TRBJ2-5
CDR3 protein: CASSFEFGSGIQETQYF

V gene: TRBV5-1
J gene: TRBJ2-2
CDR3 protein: CASRLAPGQGNTGELFF

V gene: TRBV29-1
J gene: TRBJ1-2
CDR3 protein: CSVVGGDRSTF

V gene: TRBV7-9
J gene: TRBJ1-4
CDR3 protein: CASSLIGEGREKLFF

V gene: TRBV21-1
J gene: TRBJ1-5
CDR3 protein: CASSKDRGTGNQPQHF

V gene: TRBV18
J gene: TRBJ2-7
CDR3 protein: CASSPQGLEGEQYF

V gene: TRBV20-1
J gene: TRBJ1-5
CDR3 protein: CSAMRRVRLNQPQHF

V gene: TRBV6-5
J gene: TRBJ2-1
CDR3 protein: CASSYPGGVHNEQFF

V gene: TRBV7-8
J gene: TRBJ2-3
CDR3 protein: CASSEPGTSGGAGDTQYF

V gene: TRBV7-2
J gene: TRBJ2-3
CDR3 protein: CASSLTSGTDTQYF